This T cell receptor beta chain appears in the sequencing data of a study of beta chain features in type 1 diabetes. Germline loops: CDR1 LNHNV, CDR2 YYDKDF (reference sequence). V dropped 6 bases and J dropped 5; count of bases not matched to a gene: 7. The CDR3 consists of 15 residues. In regard to this clone: Its antigen is not identified.

Overall study results and limits: In every one of the four CD4+ subsets, TCRB CDR3s were moderately but significantly shorter in Type 1 diabetes patients.

The isolated RNA, all of it, was reverse transcribed, so expressed TCRB transcripts were what got sequenced. Assay: immunoSEQ multiplex PCR; the TCRdb copy retains only in-frame clones and omits some. Found here are around 250,000 clones, about a fifth of them singletons; the top ten hold about 0.028%. This sequence originates from a woman aged 40 to 50 with type 1 diabetes. The V and J genes are TRBV15 and TRBJ1-4, with 9 bases identical to TRBD1. Sequencing used naive CD4+ T cells from blood. CDR3 amino acids: CATSQGTGSNEKLFF. In nucleotides, the CDR3 is TGTGCCACCAGTCAAGGGACAGGGAGCAATGAAAAACTGTTTTTT. The complete variable domain, with remaining parts taken from reference TRBV15 and TRBJ1-4, reads DAMVIQNPRYQVTQFGKPVTLSCSQTLNHNVMYWYQQKSSQAPKLLFHYYDKDFNNEADTPDNFQSRRPNTSFCFLDIRSPGLGDTAMYLCATSQGTGSNEKLFFGSGTQLSVL.